A selection of T cell receptor beta chains follows, all from one sample in a study of T-cell memory formation after mild COVID-19. TCRdb ran MiXCR on the 5' RACE reads and lists one entry per CDR3 protein. The repertoire consists of roughly 600,000 distinct CDR3 sequences, with roughly 18% occurring once and the leading ten covering 9.5% to 15%. Material: PBMCs or a T cell subset sorted from them (not recorded which). Receptors originate from an adult woman who had mild COVID-19 (a few samples of this study predate the infection). Cell type and time point are not known. The CDR3 runs from the conserved cysteine through the conserved F or W. The D gene is left open where the match is weak. Size is stated for part of the rows, as once, few or many counts, or as a class when the clone is expanded.

v_call	j_call	clone_size	d_call	cdr3_aa	cdr3_nt
TRBV6-6	TRBJ2-1	few	TRBD2	CASSYGTRDNEQFF	TGTGCCAGCAGTTATGGGACTAGAGACAATGAGCAGTTCTTC
TRBV29-1	TRBJ1-3	few	NA	CSVQGSGNTIYF	TGCAGCGTTCAAGGTTCTGGAAACACCATATATTTT
TRBV11-2	TRBJ2-5	NA	TRBD2	CASSLVAGGRPPRETQYF	TGTGCCAGCAGCTTAGTAGCGGGGGGCCGCCCCCCTAGGGAGACCCAGTACTTC
TRBV5-1	TRBJ2-4	few	TRBD2	CASSLVSSGGAVNIQYF	TGCGCCAGCAGCTTGGTTTCTAGCGGGGGGGCCGTGAACATTCAGTACTTC
TRBV5-1	TRBJ2-2	many	NA	CASRGASQTGELFF	TGCGCCAGCAGGGGGGCTTCGCAGACCGGGGAGCTGTTTTTT
TRBV9	TRBJ2-1	few	TRBD2	CASSPLGTTNEQFF	TGTGCCAGCAGCCCACTCGGGACTACCAATGAGCAGTTCTTC
TRBV9	TRBJ2-3	few	TRBD2	CASTSSGGTTDTQYF	TGTGCCAGCACCTCTAGCGGGGGGACCACAGATACGCAGTATTTT
TRBV2	TRBJ1-2	NA	NA	CASSPWGEGYGYTF	TGTGCCAGCAGCCCCTGGGGGGAGGGGTATGGCTACACCTTC
TRBV6-6	TRBJ2-3	NA	TRBD2	CASSYSGGGRQYF	TGTGCCAGCAGTTACTCGGGCGGGGGTAGGCAGTATTTT
TRBV11-1	TRBJ1-1	NA	NA	CASSFWQMNTEAFF	TGTGCCAGCAGCTTTTGGCAGATGAACACTGAAGCTTTCTTT
TRBV5-6	TRBJ1-5	few	NA	CASSSGGQRVLNQPQHF	TGTGCCAGCAGCTCGGGCGGACAGCGGGTCCTCAATCAGCCCCAGCATTTT
TRBV5-4	TRBJ1-1	NA	NA	CASSLAVGARNTEAFF	TGTGCCAGCAGCTTGGCCGTGGGGGCCAGGAACACTGAAGCTTTCTTT
TRBV12-3/TRBV12-4	TRBJ1-1	few	TRBD1	CASRATRQGNTEAFF	TGTGCCAGCAGGGCAACCCGACAGGGAAACACTGAAGCTTTCTTT
TRBV12-3/TRBV12-4	TRBJ1-1	few	NA	CASSLGLRNTEAFF	TGTGCCAGCAGTTTAGGGCTGCGGAACACTGAAGCTTTCTTT
TRBV15	TRBJ2-7	NA	TRBD1	CATSSDRAAFYEQYF	TGTGCCACCAGCAGCGACAGGGCGGCCTTCTACGAGCAGTACTTC
TRBV24-1	TRBJ2-2	many	NA	CATSDFVASNTGELFF	TGTGCCACCAGTGATTTCGTTGCTTCGAACACCGGGGAGCTGTTTTTT
TRBV12-3/TRBV12-4	TRBJ1-2	NA	NA	CASSYSKDGYTF	TGTGCCAGCAGCTACTCGAAGGATGGCTACACCTTC
TRBV7-9	TRBJ2-1	many	TRBD2	CASSPDGSGRYNEQFF	TGTGCCAGCAGCCCCGATGGGAGCGGGAGGTACAATGAGCAGTTCTTC
TRBV20-1	TRBJ2-1	NA	NA	CSATPYLTGLDEQFF	TGCAGTGCAACTCCGTATTTAACAGGGCTCGATGAGCAGTTCTTC
TRBV7-8	TRBJ2-2	NA	NA	CASSLLLAGELFF	TGTGCCAGCAGCCTCCTCTTGGCCGGGGAGCTGTTTTTT
TRBV20-1	TRBJ2-2	NA	NA	CSASTGTWVPNTGELFF	TGCAGTGCTAGTACAGGGACTTGGGTGCCGAACACCGGGGAGCTGTTTTTT
TRBV7-9	TRBJ1-6	NA	NA	CASHSGTSNSPLHF	TGTGCCAGCCACTCCGGGACCTCTAATTCACCCCTCCACTTT
TRBV29-1	TRBJ1-2	NA	TRBD1	CSVFHRTGHGYTF	TGCAGCGTTTTTCACAGGACAGGGCATGGCTACACCTTC
TRBV29-1	TRBJ1-2	NA	NA	CSVESVRGYTF	TGCAGCGTTGAAAGTGTACGAGGCTACACCTTC